These T cell receptor beta chains were read from a single sample in a study of long-term antiretroviral therapy in people with HIV. The protocol was immunoSEQ multiplex PCR, while the TCRdb copy is restricted to in-frame clones and leaves out a portion. The profile shows about 30,000 clones, approximately 85% of them singletons. Source: unsorted PBMCs, taken 3 years after starting antiretroviral therapy. The source is a man aged 40-50 years with HIV. Both conserved end residues are part of each CDR3. The D gene is left open where the match is weak. Some rows mark clone size as missing; the rest say once, few, many or name a class of expanded clone.

>TRBV18|TRBD1|NA|TRBJ2-1
CASSPDRVRNEQFF
TGTGCCAGCTCACCGGACAGGGTTCGCAATGAGCAGTTCTTC
>TRBV19|NA|NA|TRBJ1-2
CASSMKGRYGYTF
TGTGCCAGTAGTATGAAAGGTCGCTATGGCTACACCTTC
>TRBV7-9|NA|NA|TRBJ2-2
CASSLAGLNGELFF
TGTGCCAGCAGCTTAGCGGGTCTTAACGGGGAGCTGTTTTTT
>TRBV9|NA|NA|TRBJ1-2
CASSASIEGGAYYGYTF
TGTGCCAGCAGCGCTTCAATTGAGGGGGGCGCGTATTATGGCTACACCTTC
>TRBV5-1|TRBD2|NA|TRBJ2-1
CASSFLTSGDFDEQFF
TGCGCCAGCAGCTTCCTAACTAGCGGGGACTTCGATGAGCAGTTCTTC
>TRBV7-6|TRBD2|NA|TRBJ2-7
CASSTTSGGTYEQYF
TGTGCCAGCAGCACGACTAGCGGGGGAACCTACGAGCAGTACTTC
>TRBV5-6|NA|NA|TRBJ1-4
CASSLSQGSVATNEKLFF
TGTGCCAGCAGCTTGAGTCAGGGGTCCGTTGCAACTAATGAAAAACTGTTTTTT
>TRBV4-1|TRBD2|NA|TRBJ2-1
CASSQDLRRTSGRGEQFF
TGCGCCAGCAGCCAGGACCTTCGCCGGACTAGCGGGAGGGGTGAGCAGTTCTTC
>TRBV19|NA|NA|TRBJ1-2
CASSLPATNYGYTF
TGTGCCAGTAGTCTGCCAGCTACTAACTATGGCTACACCTTC
>TRBV5-8|NA|NA|TRBJ1-5
CASSLFPGANQPQHF
TGTGCCAGCAGCTTGTTTCCGGGGGCCAATCAGCCCCAGCATTTT
>TRBV29-1|TRBD1|NA|TRBJ2-3
CSVEDSQGPASTDTQYF
TGCAGCGTTGAAGATTCACAGGGGCCTGCTAGCACAGATACGCAGTATTTT
>TRBV4-1|TRBD1|once|TRBJ2-7
CASSQDPQGAYEQYF
TGCGCCAGCAGCCAAGACCCACAGGGGGCCTACGAGCAGTACTTC
>TRBV6-5|TRBD1|NA|TRBJ1-2
CASSYSIGTGIYGYTF
TGTGCCAGCAGTTACTCGATAGGGACAGGGATCTATGGCTACACCTTC
>TRBV5-1|NA|NA|TRBJ1-1
CASSLAAGVGSTEAFF
TGCGCCAGCAGCTTGGCCGCAGGGGTTGGGAGCACTGAAGCTTTCTTT
>TRBV7-9|NA|once|TRBJ1-2
CASSSGYGGSYGYTF
TGTGCCAGCAGCTCCGGTTATGGGGGAAGCTATGGCTACACCTTC
>TRBV4-2|TRBD2|NA|TRBJ2-5
CASSPGGLGETQYF
TGTGCCAGCAGCCCGGGAGGGCTGGGGGAGACCCAGTACTTC
>TRBV5-1|NA|NA|TRBJ2-5
CASSHVIGRQETQYF
TGCGCCAGCAGCCACGTAATCGGGCGCCAAGAGACCCAGTACTTC
>TRBV5-6|TRBD2|NA|TRBJ2-6
CASNTWGGSSFGANVLTF
TGTGCCAGTAATACCTGGGGGGGGTCCTCTTTTGGGGCCAACGTCCTGACTTTC
>TRBV2|TRBD1|NA|TRBJ1-5
CASSEQGGQPQHF
TGTGCCAGCAGTGAGCAGGGGGGCCAGCCCCAGCATTTT
>TRBV5-6|NA|NA|TRBJ2-3
CASSFSPDTQYF
TGTGCCAGCAGCTTTAGCCCAGATACGCAGTATTTT
>TRBV19|NA|NA|TRBJ2-1
CASSTPGTQFF
TGTGCCAGTAGTACTCCGGGGACGCAGTTCTTC
>TRBV12-5|NA|NA|TRBJ1-1
CASGSNPTAVMNTEAFF
TGTGCTAGTGGTTCCAACCCGACAGCTGTCATGAACACTGAAGCTTTCTTT
>TRBV27|TRBD1|NA|TRBJ2-6
CASSSPGQGLSGANVLTF
TGTGCCAGCAGTTCCCCGGGACAGGGTCTCTCTGGGGCCAACGTCCTGACTTTC
>TRBV4-1|NA|NA|TRBJ1-1
CASSQAWGVTEAFF
TGCGCCAGCAGCCAAGCGTGGGGGGTCACTGAAGCTTTCTTT
>TRBV30|NA|NA|TRBJ1-1
CAWSVGPITEAFF
TGTGCCTGGAGTGTAGGGCCTATCACTGAAGCTTTCTTT
>TRBV6-1|TRBD2|NA|TRBJ2-5
CASSEALRRLAIIFETQYF
TGTGCCAGCAGTGAAGCGCTTCGTAGACTAGCGATTATATTTGAGACCCAGTACTTC
>TRBV2|TRBD1|NA|TRBJ2-1
CAGLGQGADNEQFF
TGTGCCGGACTCGGACAGGGGGCTGACAATGAGCAGTTCTTC
>TRBV11-3|NA|NA|TRBJ1-1
CASSLGGSFSTEAFF
TGTGCCAGCAGCTTGGGGGGGAGTTTTAGCACTGAAGCTTTCTTT
>TRBV6-1|TRBD2|NA|TRBJ2-1
CASSASGGLYNEQFF
TGTGCCAGCAGTGCCAGCGGGGGGCTGTACAATGAGCAGTTCTTC
>TRBV7-9|NA|NA|TRBJ1-1
CASRGGGGPEAFF
TGTGCCAGCAGGGGAGGGGGAGGGCCTGAAGCTTTCTTT
>TRBV28|TRBD1|NA|TRBJ1-3
CASSLTGGAGNTIYF
TGTGCCAGCAGTCTAACAGGGGGCGCAGGAAACACCATATATTTT
>TRBV7-8|TRBD1|NA|TRBJ1-4
CASSLAPTGGEKLFF
TGTGCCAGCAGCTTAGCTCCGACAGGGGGCGAAAAACTGTTTTTT
>TRBV5-6|TRBD1|NA|TRBJ1-2
CASSAFRDRDAYGYTF
TGTGCCAGCAGCGCTTTCCGGGACAGGGATGCCTATGGCTACACCTTC
>TRBV27|NA|few|TRBJ2-1
CASSPFVLNDYEQFF
TGTGCCAGCAGTCCTTTTGTGCTCAATGATTATGAGCAGTTCTTC
>TRBV6-5|TRBD1|few|TRBJ2-1
CASSEQGDYNEQFF
TGTGCCAGCAGCGAACAGGGGGACTACAATGAGCAGTTCTTC
>TRBV11-2|TRBD1|NA|TRBJ1-1
CASSARQGVTTEAFF
TGTGCCAGCAGCGCTAGACAGGGGGTTACGACTGAAGCTTTCTTT
>TRBV7-9|NA|NA|TRBJ2-3
CASSLNFAGTDTQYF
TGTGCCAGCAGCTTAAATTTCGCGGGCACAGATACGCAGTATTTT
>TRBV30|NA|NA|TRBJ2-7
CAWSPTSYEQYF
TGTGCCTGGAGTCCTACTAGCTACGAGCAGTACTTC
>TRBV27|NA|NA|TRBJ2-3
CASSVDSAISDTQYF
TGTGCCAGCAGCGTAGACTCTGCGATCTCAGATACGCAGTATTTT
>TRBV4-2|TRBD2|NA|TRBJ2-7
CASSQDTREGLYEQYF
TGTGCCAGCAGCCAAGATACGAGGGAGGGCCTCTACGAGCAGTACTTC
>TRBV9|NA|NA|TRBJ2-3
CASSVAGASPRQYF
TGTGCCAGCAGCGTAGCGGGAGCGTCCCCCCGGCAGTATTTT